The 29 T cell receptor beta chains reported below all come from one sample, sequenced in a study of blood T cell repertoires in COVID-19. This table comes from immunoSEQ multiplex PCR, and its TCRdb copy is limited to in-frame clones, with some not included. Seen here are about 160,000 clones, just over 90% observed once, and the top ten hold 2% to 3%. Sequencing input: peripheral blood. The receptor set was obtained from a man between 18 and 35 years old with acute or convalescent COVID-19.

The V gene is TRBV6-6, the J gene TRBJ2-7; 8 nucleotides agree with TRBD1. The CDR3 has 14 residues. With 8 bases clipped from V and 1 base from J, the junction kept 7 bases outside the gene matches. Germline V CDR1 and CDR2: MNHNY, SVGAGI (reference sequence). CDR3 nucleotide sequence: TGTGCCAGCTCGACCAGACAGGGGTCCTACGAGCAGTACTTC. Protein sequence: CASSTRQGSYEQYF.

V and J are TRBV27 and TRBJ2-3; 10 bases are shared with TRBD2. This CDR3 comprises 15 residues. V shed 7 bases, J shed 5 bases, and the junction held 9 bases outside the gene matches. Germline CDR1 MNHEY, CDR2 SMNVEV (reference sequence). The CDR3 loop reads CASTRSGGALDTQYF. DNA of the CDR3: TGTGCCAGCACCCGGAGCGGGGGGGCACTAGATACGCAGTATTTT.

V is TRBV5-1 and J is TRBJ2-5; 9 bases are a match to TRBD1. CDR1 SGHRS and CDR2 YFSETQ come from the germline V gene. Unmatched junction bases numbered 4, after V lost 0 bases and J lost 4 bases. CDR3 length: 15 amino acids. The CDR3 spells CASSLGQGVGETQYF. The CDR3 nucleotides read TGCGCCAGCAGCTTGGGACAGGGGGTCGGAGAGACCCAGTACTTC. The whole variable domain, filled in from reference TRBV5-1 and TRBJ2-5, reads KAGVTQTPRYLIKTRGQQVTLSCSPISGHRSVSWYQQTPGQGLQFLFEYFSETQRNKGNFPGRFSGRQFSNSRSEMNVSTLELGDSALYLCASSLGQGVGETQYFGPGTRLLVL.

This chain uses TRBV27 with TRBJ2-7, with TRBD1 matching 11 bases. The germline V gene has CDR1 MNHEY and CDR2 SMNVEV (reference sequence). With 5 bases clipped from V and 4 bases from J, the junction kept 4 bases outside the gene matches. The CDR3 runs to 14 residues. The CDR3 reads CASSPGQGAYEQYF. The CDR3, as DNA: TGTGCCAGCAGTCCCGGACAGGGGGCTTACGAGCAGTACTTC.

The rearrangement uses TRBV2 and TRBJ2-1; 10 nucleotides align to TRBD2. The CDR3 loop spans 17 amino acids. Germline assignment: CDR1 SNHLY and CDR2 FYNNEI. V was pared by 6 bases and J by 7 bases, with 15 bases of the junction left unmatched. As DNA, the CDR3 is TGTGCCAGCAGCCCCGGACTAGCGGCTTTGCGGGAGAATGAGCAGTTCTTC. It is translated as CASSPGLAALRENEQFF. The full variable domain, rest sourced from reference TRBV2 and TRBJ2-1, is EPEVTQTPSHQVTQMGQEVILRCVPISNHLYFYWYRQILGQKVEFLVSFYNNEISEKSEIFDDQFSVERPDGSNFTLKIRSTKLEDSAMYFCASSPGLAALRENEQFFGPGTRLTVL.

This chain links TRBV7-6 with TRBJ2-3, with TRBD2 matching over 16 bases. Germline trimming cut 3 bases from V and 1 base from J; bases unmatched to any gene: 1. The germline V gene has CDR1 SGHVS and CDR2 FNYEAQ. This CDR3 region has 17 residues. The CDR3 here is CASSFGTSGRGTDTQYF. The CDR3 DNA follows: TGTGCCAGCAGCTTTGGGACTAGCGGGAGGGGCACAGATACGCAGTATTTT. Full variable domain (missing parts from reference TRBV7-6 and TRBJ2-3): GAGVSQSPRYKVTKRGQDVALRCDPISGHVSLYWYRQALGQGPEFLTYFNYEAQQDKSGLPNDRFSAERPEGSISTLTIQRTEQRDSAMYRCASSFGTSGRGTDTQYFGPGTRLTVL.

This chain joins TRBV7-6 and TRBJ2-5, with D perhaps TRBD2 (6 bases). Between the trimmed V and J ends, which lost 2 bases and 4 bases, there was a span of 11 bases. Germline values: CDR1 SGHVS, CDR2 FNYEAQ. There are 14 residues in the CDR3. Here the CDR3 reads CASSLLYSGETQYF. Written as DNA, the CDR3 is TGTGCCAGCAGCTTATTATATAGCGGAGAGACCCAGTACTTC.

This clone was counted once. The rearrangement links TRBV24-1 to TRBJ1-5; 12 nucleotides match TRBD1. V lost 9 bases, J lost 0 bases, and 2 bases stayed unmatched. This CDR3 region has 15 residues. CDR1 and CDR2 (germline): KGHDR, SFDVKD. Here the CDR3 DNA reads TGTGCCACCGGGACAGGGGGCTATAGCAATCAGCCCCAGCATTTT. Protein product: CATGTGGYSNQPQHF.

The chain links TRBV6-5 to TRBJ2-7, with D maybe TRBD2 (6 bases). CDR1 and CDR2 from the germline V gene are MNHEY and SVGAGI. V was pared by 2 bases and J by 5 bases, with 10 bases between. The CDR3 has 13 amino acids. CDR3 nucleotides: TGTGCCAGCAGTTACGGCGGGAACAACGAGCAGTACTTC. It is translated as CASSYGGNNEQYF.

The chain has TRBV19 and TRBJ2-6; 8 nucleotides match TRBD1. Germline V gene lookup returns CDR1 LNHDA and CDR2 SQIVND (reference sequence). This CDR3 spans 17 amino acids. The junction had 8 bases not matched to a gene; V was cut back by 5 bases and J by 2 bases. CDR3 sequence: CASSDRGPGAGANVLTF. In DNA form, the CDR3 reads TGTGCCAGTAGTGACAGGGGACCTGGGGCTGGGGCCAACGTCCTGACTTTC.

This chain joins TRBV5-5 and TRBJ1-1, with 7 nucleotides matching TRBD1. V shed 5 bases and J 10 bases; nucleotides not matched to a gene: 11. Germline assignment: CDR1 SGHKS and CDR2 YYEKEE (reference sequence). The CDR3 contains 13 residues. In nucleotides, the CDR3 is TGTGCCAGCAGGGAGGGGGCCCTGGTGGGAGCTTTCTTT. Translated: CASREGALVGAFF.

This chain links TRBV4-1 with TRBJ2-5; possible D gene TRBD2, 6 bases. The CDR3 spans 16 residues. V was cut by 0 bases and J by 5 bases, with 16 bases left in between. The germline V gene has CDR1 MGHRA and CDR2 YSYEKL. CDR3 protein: CASSQDGTGGFETQYF. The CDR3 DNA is TGCGCCAGCAGCCAAGATGGGACCGGGGGTTTCGAGACCCAGTACTTC.

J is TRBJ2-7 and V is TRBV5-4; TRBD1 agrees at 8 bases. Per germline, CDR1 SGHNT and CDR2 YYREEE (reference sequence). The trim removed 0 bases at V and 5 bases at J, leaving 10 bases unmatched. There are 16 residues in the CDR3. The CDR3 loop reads CASSLDRTGRADEQYF. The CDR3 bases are TGTGCCAGCAGCTTGGACAGGACAGGGCGCGCCGACGAGCAGTACTTC.

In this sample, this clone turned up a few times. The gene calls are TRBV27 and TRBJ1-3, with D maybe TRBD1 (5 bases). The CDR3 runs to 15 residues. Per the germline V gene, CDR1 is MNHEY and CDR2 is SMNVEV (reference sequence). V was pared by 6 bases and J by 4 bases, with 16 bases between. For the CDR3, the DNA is TGTGCCAGCAGCCATGGAGGGGCGCCCGGAAACACCATATATTTT. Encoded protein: CASSHGGAPGNTIYF.

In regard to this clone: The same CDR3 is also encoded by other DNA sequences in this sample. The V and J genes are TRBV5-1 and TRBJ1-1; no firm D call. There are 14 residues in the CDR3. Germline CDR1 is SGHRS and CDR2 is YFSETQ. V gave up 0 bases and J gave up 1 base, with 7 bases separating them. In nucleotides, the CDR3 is TGCGCCAGCAGCTTGGCCGGGTCGAACACTGAAGCTTTCTTT. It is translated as CASSLAGSNTEAFF.

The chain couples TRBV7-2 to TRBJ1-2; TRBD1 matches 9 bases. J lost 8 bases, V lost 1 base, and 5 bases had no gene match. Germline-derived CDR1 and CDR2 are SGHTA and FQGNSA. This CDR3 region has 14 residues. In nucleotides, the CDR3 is TGTGCCAGCAGCTTAGTCAGGACAGGGGAAGGCTACACCTTC. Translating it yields CASSLVRTGEGYTF.

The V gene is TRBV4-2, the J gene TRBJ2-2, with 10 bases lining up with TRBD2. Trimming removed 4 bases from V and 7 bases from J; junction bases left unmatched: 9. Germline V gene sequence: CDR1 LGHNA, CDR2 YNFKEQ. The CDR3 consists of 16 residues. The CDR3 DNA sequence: TGTGCCAGCAGCCTCCACCTAGCGGGAGTTGGCGGGGAGCTGTTTTTT. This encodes CASSLHLAGVGGELFF.

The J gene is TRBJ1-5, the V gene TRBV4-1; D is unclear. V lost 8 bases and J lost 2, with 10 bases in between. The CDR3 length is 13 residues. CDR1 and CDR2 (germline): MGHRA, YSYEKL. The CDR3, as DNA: TGCGCCAGCCGGGGATTCGGCAATCAGCCCCAGCATTTT. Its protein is CASRGFGNQPQHF.

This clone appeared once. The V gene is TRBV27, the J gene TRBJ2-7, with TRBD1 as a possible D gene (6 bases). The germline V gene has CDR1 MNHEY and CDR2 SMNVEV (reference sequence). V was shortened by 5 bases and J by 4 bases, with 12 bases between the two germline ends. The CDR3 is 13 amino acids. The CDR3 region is CASSPQGWYEQYF. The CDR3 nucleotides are TGTGCCAGCAGTCCACAGGGTTGGTACGAGCAGTACTTC.

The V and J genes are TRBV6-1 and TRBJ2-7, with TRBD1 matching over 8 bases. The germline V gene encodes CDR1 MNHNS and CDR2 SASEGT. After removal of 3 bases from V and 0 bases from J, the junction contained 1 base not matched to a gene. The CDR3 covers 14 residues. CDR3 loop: CASSEGQASYEQYF. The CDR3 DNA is TGTGCCAGCAGTGAGGGACAGGCCTCCTACGAGCAGTACTTC.

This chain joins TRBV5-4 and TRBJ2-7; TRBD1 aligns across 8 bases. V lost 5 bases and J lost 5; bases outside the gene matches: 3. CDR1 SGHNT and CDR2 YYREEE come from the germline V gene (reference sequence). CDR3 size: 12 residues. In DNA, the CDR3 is TGTGCCAGCAGTCCGGACAGGGACGAGCAGTACTTC. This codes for CASSPDRDEQYF.

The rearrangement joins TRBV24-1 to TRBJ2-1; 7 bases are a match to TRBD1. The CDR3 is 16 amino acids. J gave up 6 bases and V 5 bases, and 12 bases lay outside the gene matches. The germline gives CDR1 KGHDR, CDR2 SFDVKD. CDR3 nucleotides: TGTGCCACCAGTGGCCTCACCCGACAGGGCACCAATGAGCAGTTCTTC. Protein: CATSGLTRQGTNEQFF.

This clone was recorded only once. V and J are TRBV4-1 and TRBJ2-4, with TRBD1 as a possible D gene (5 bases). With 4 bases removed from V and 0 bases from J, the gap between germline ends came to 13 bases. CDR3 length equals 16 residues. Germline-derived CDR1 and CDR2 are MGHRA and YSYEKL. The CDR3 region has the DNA TGCGCCAGCAGCCCCTATACAGGTGTAGCCAAAAACATTCAGTACTTC. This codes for CASSPYTGVAKNIQYF.

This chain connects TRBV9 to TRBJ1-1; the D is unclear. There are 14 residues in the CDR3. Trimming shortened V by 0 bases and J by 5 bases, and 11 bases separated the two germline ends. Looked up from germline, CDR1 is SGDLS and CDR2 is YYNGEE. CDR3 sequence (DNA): TGTGCCAGCAGCGTAGAGACGGGGTGGACTGAAGCTTTCTTT. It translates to CASSVETGWTEAFF.

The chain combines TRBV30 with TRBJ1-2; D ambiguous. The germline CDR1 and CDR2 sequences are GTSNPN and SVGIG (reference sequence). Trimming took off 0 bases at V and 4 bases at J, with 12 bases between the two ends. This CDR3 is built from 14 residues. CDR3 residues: CAWSVETQVYGYTF. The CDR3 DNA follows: TGTGCCTGGAGTGTGGAGACTCAAGTCTATGGCTACACCTTC.

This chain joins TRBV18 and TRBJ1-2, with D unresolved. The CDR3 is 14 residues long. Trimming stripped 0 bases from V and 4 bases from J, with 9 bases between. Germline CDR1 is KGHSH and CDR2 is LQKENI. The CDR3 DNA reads TGTGCCAGCTCACCACCCTCAGGCTCCTATGGCTACACCTTC. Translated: CASSPPSGSYGYTF. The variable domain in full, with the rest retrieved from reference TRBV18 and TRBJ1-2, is NAGVMQNPRHLVRRRGQEARLRCSPMKGHSHVYWYRQLPEEGLKFMVYLQKENIIDESGMPKERFSAEFPKEGPSILRIQQVVRGDSAAYFCASSPPSGSYGYTFGSGTRLTVV.

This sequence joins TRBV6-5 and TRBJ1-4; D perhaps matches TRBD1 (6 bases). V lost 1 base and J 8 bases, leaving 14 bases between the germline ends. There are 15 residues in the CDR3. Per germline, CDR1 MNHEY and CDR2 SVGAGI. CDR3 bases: TGTGCCAGCAGTTACTGGGGGCAGGAAGGAGAAAAACTGTTTTTT. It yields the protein CASSYWGQEGEKLFF.

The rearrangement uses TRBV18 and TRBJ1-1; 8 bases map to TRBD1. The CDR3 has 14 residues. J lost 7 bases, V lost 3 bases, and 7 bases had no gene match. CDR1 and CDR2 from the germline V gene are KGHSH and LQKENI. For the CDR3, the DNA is TGTGCCAGCTCACCTCGACAGGGGAGTAATGAAGCTTTCTTT. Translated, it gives CASSPRQGSNEAFF. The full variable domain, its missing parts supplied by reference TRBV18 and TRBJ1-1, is NAGVMQNPRHLVRRRGQEARLRCSPMKGHSHVYWYRQLPEEGLKFMVYLQKENIIDESGMPKERFSAEFPKEGPSILRIQQVVRGDSAAYFCASSPRQGSNEAFFGQGTRLTVV.

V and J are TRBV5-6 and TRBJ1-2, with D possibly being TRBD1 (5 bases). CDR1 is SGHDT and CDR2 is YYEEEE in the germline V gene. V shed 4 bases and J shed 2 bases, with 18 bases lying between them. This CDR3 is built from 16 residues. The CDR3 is CASSLSGRGFNYGYTF. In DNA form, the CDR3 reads TGTGCCAGCAGCCTGTCCGGGAGGGGTTTCAACTATGGCTACACCTTC.